The sequence of this TCR beta chain was determined in a study of blood T cells in healthy people across ages. A second about 6 to 11 cycle PCR used barcoded and J-beta primers. Individual samples furnished no less than 2.5 million CDR3-containing paired-end reads apiece. A single record per CDR3 protein comes from TCRdb applying MiXCR to the 5' RACE reads. The table lists about 670,000 distinct CDR3 sequences, about 51% of them singletons. The CDR3 covers 14 residues. V gave up 6 bases and J gave up 6 bases, with 18 bases separating them. CDR1 and CDR2 from the germline V gene are SGHRS and YFSETQ. The sequencing sample was made of blood. The sequence came from a woman older than 75 in good health. The rearrangement uses TRBV5-1 and TRBJ1-1; maybe TRBD1 (6 bases). CDR3 sequence: CASKLSGAAAEAFF. CDR3 nucleotides: TGCGCCAGCAAACTGTCGGGGGCGGCCGCTGAAGCTTTCTTT.